The 20 T cell receptor beta chains below come from one sample, sequenced in a study of STAT5B mutations in CD4+ large granular lymphocyte leukemia. Assay: immunoSEQ multiplex PCR; the TCRdb copy retains only in-frame clones and omits some. The sample holds more than 30,000 clones, more than 75% seen once. Sequencing was done on a sample of CD4+ T cells from blood buffy coats. These receptors were collected from a human donor in good health.

The chain combines TRBV6-6 with TRBJ2-1; 13 bases align to TRBD2. V dropped 6 bases and J dropped 9; count of bases not matched to a gene: 8. This CDR3 has 15 amino acids. Germline CDR1 reads MNHNY; CDR2 reads SVGAGI (reference sequence). CDR3 sequence: CASRPPGLAGIEQFF. CDR3 in DNA: TGTGCCAGCAGGCCACCGGGACTAGCGGGAATTGAGCAGTTCTTC.

The chain combines TRBV5-4 with TRBJ2-3; 13 bases line up with TRBD2. The ends lost 3 bases at V and 1 base at J; junction bases unmatched: 2. The length of the CDR3 is 16 residues. Germline V gene sequence: CDR1 SGHNT, CDR2 YYREEE (reference sequence). The CDR3 spells CASSSGTSGGTDTQYF. CDR3 bases: TGTGCCAGCAGCTCCGGGACTAGCGGGGGCACAGATACGCAGTATTTT.

This clone was observed a few times. V gene TRBV25-1 combines with J gene TRBJ2-5; 13 bases align to TRBD2. J lost 6 bases, V lost 8 bases, and 9 bases had no gene match. Germline-derived CDR1 and CDR2 are MGHDK and SYGVNS. CDR3 size: 15 residues. CDR3: CASAEWTSGGQTQYF. The CDR3 coding sequence is TGTGCCAGCGCCGAGTGGACTAGCGGGGGTCAGACCCAGTACTTC.

The sample holds one count of this clone. This chain connects TRBV6-6 to TRBJ1-2; possibly TRBD1 for D (5 bases). Germline values: CDR1 MNHNY, CDR2 SVGAGI (reference sequence). This CDR3 has 13 amino acids. V shed 2 bases and J shed 7 bases, with 11 bases lying between them. As DNA, the CDR3 is TGTGCCAGCAGTTACCAGGGAGGCCCTGGCTACACCTTC. Translation gives CASSYQGGPGYTF.

In regard to this clone: The junction departs from germline at one end; a sequencing error may be responsible. Other DNA sequences in this specimen translate into the identical CDR3. The gene calls are TRBV6-1 and TRBJ1-1; no firm D call. There are 13 residues in the CDR3. Germline V CDR1 and CDR2: MNHNS, SASEGT. The CDR3 DNA reads TGTGCCAGCAGGGAAGGGAGGAACACTGAAGCTTTCTTT. It encodes CASREGRNTEAFF.

The chain recombines TRBV6-4 with TRBJ1-4; D possibly corresponds to TRBD1 (6 bases). The CDR3 has 23 amino acids. The V and J ends lost 0 bases and 8 bases respectively, with 37 bases between them. The germline gives CDR1 MRHNA, CDR2 SNTAGT. The CDR3 protein is CASSDSIYKGKDDRGRGGEKLFF. The CDR3, as DNA: TGTGCCAGCAGTGACTCGATCTACAAGGGGAAAGACGACCGCGGGCGGGGGGGCGAAAAACTGTTTTTT.

This sequence joins TRBV25-1 and TRBJ2-5; no firm D call. The germline CDR1 and CDR2 sequences are MGHDK and SYGVNS. Trimming left V 1 base short and J 5 bases short, with 2 bases between. This CDR3 is built from 11 residues. The CDR3 nucleotides read TGTGCCAGCAGTGAATCTGAGACCCAGTACTTC. It encodes CASSESETQYF.

The V call is TRBV11-1, the J call TRBJ2-5; TRBD1 matches 7 bases. Germline-derived CDR1 and CDR2 are SGHAT and FQDESV (reference sequence). V shed 4 bases, J shed 2 bases, and the junction held 10 bases outside the gene matches. This CDR3 has 16 amino acids. Here the CDR3 DNA reads TGTGCCAGCAGCTCCACGGGGACAGTGCTACAAGAGACCCAGTACTTC. It translates to CASSSTGTVLQETQYF.

The gene calls are TRBV5-6 and TRBJ2-2; D might be TRBD2 (6 bases). CDR3 length: 16 amino acids. V shed 2 bases and J shed 2 bases, with 13 bases lying between them. CDR1 SGHDT and CDR2 YYEEEE come from the germline V gene. The chain's CDR3 is CASSFSPGTNTGELFF. As DNA, the CDR3 is TGTGCCAGCAGCTTCTCCCCGGGGACTAACACCGGGGAGCTGTTTTTT.

The chain employs TRBV7-9 and TRBJ2-5; possible D gene TRBD2, 5 bases. Germline V lookup: CDR1 SEHNR, CDR2 FQNEAQ (reference sequence). The CDR3 sequence is 14 residues long. The V and J ends lost 1 base and 5 bases respectively, with 11 bases between them. The CDR3 sequence: CASSLVAPGETQYF. CDR3 coding DNA: TGTGCCAGCAGCTTAGTAGCCCCGGGGGAGACCCAGTACTTC. Full variable domain (remainder filled in from reference TRBV7-9 and TRBJ2-5): DTGVSQNPRHKITKRGQNVTFRCDPISEHNRLYWYRQTLGQGPEFLTYFQNEAQLEKSRLLSDRFSAERPKGSFSTLEIQRTEQGDSAMYLCASSLVAPGETQYFGPGTRLLVL.

The chain recombines TRBV2 with TRBJ1-4; 9 bases match TRBD1. The V segment lost 5 bases and the J segment 0 bases; nucleotides outside the gene matches: 13. Germline-derived CDR1 and CDR2 are SNHLY and FYNNEI. The CDR3 is 19 residues long. In DNA, the CDR3 is TGTGCCAGCAGTCTTCCCTCCGGGACAGGGATTTCAACTAATGAAAAACTGTTTTTT. Protein sequence: CASSLPSGTGISTNEKLFF.

This rearrangement joins TRBV9 to TRBJ1-5; D is uncertain. V shed 0 bases and J shed 1 base, with 5 bases lying between them. Germline lookup yields CDR1 SGDLS and CDR2 YYNGEE. There are 14 residues in the CDR3. In DNA, the CDR3 is TGTGCCAGCAGCGTAGGAGAGAGCAATCAGCCCCAGCATTTT. Translated, it gives CASSVGESNQPQHF.

V usage is TRBV19 and J usage is TRBJ1-2; no clear D. Trimming cost V 6 bases and J 1 base, with 12 bases left between them. The CDR3 has 14 amino acids. Germline V lookup: CDR1 LNHDA, CDR2 SQIVND (reference sequence). CDR3 loop: CASRPPQLNYGYTF. CDR3 bases: TGTGCCAGTAGGCCCCCCCAGCTTAACTATGGCTACACCTTC.

This rearrangement joins TRBV5-1 to TRBJ1-4, with TRBD1 matching 8 bases. J lost 7 bases, V lost 0 bases, and 8 bases had no gene match. This CDR3 spans 16 amino acids. Germline CDR1 reads SGHRS; CDR2 reads YFSETQ. The CDR3 reads CASSLGGNRGSEKLFF. The CDR3 DNA reads TGCGCCAGCAGCTTGGGCGGGAACAGGGGGAGTGAAAAACTGTTTTTT.

For this clone: The sample holds other DNA sequences that translate to the same CDR3. The CDR3 here is CASSQTDRLETDTQYF. The CDR3 DNA reads as TGTGCCAGCAGCCAAACCGACAGGTTAGAAACAGATACGCAGTATTTT. This rearrangement joins TRBV4-2 to TRBJ2-3; a possible D gene is TRBD1 (6 bases). The CDR3 length is 16 residues. V lost 2 bases to trimming and J lost 3 bases, with 15 bases between them. The germline gives CDR1 LGHNA, CDR2 YNFKEQ.

V gene TRBV6-5 combines with J gene TRBJ1-5; tentative D call: TRBD1 (6 bases). Germline V gene lookup returns CDR1 MNHEY and CDR2 SVGAGI. This CDR3 contains 15 residues. V dropped 5 bases and J dropped 2 bases, with 13 bases sitting between them. Here the CDR3 reads CASSLRGGGNQPQHF. The CDR3, as DNA: TGTGCCAGCAGTCTACGAGGGGGTGGCAATCAGCCCCAGCATTTT.

This chain connects TRBV6-1 to TRBJ1-1; D call uncertain. Trimming cost V 5 bases and J 9 bases, with 16 bases left between them. Germline V lookup: CDR1 MNHNS, CDR2 SASEGT. This CDR3 has 13 residues. The CDR3 DNA reads TGTGCCAGCAGTTCCGACTGGCCGGGGAAAGCTTTCTTT. It translates to CASSSDWPGKAFF.

The chain employs TRBV4-3 and TRBJ2-3; D may be TRBD1 or TRBD2 (6 bases each). This CDR3 is built from 18 residues. The germline gives CDR1 LGHNA, CDR2 YSLEER. Between the trimmed V and J ends, which lost 0 bases and 0 bases, there was a span of 16 bases. The chain's CDR3 is CASSQDLLRGTSTDTQYF. The CDR3 region has the DNA TGCGCCAGCAGCCAAGACCTATTACGCGGGACAAGCACAGATACGCAGTATTTT.

The rearrangement links TRBV15 to TRBJ1-2; possible D gene TRBD1, 6 bases. Germline values: CDR1 LNHNV, CDR2 YYDKDF (reference sequence). There are 13 residues in the CDR3. Trimming left V 0 bases short and J 8 bases short, with 10 bases between. CDR3 sequence reads: CATSREQGGGYTF. CDR3 DNA sequence: TGTGCCACCAGCAGAGAACAGGGAGGCGGCTACACCTTC.

The chain carries TRBV28 and TRBJ2-3; D is undetermined. The V end was cut by 5 bases, the J end by 6 bases, with 6 bases between. The CDR3 runs 11 residues. CDR1 MDHEN and CDR2 SYDVKM come from the germline V gene. The CDR3 DNA follows: TGTGCCAGCAGTAAAAGCGATACGCAGTATTTT. Translated: CASSKSDTQYF.